The 3 T cell receptor beta chains below all came from one sample that was sequenced in a study of T cell changes during pregnancy in multiple sclerosis (dated by TCRdb to about 2019). Receptor amplification or capture employed the immunoSEQ multiplex PCR assay. Here the immuneACCESS table is served through TCRdb, limited to in-frame sequences with V and J called. Missing clones are a known gap in these copies; in checked studies unresolved V genes cover under half, and the rest lacks a known reason. This sample gives over 50,000 clones in total; approximately 90% of them show up just once. About 5.2% of the sample is held by the ten biggest clonotypes. Sequencing input: peripheral blood from another person, used as feeder cells. The origin of the receptors is a human donor whose cells served as feeder cells for cultures in a pregnancy study.

The V and J genes are TRBV28 and TRBJ1-3; no firm D call. The V gene's germline CDR1 is MDHEN and CDR2 SYDVKM. V dropped 3 bases and J dropped 6 bases, with 12 bases sitting between them. This CDR3 has 14 amino acids. CDR3: CASSFPTRSNTIYF. The CDR3 DNA is TGTGCCAGCAGTTTCCCTACCCGATCAAACACCATATATTTT.

The rearrangement links TRBV7-2 to TRBJ2-1, with D possibly being TRBD1 or TRBD2 (5 bases each). The CDR3 consists of 15 residues. The germline V gene has CDR1 SGHTA and CDR2 FQGNSA. V was clipped by 4 bases and J by 7 bases, with 17 bases between them. The CDR3 spells CASSSRGPTLNEQFF. CDR3 sequence (DNA): TGTGCCAGCAGCTCCCGGGGCCCGACTTTAAATGAGCAGTTCTTC. The full variable domain, with the rest looked up from reference TRBV7-2 and TRBJ2-1, is GAGVSQSPSNKVTEKGKDVELRCDPISGHTALYWYRQSLGQGLEFLIYFQGNSAPDKSGLPSDRFSAERTGGSVSTLTIQRTQQEDSAVYLCASSSRGPTLNEQFFGPGTRLTVL.

As to this clone: The junction departs from germline at one end; a sequencing error may be responsible. The rearrangement links TRBV7-2 to TRBJ2-6; the D gene is possibly TRBD1 (5 bases). CDR1 and CDR2 from the germline V gene are SGHTA and FQGNSA. There are 17 residues in the CDR3. Here the CDR3 reads CASSKGYPASGANVPTF. Written as DNA, the CDR3 is TGTGCCAGCAGCAAAGGATACCCCGCCTCTGGGGCCAACGTCCCGACTTTC.